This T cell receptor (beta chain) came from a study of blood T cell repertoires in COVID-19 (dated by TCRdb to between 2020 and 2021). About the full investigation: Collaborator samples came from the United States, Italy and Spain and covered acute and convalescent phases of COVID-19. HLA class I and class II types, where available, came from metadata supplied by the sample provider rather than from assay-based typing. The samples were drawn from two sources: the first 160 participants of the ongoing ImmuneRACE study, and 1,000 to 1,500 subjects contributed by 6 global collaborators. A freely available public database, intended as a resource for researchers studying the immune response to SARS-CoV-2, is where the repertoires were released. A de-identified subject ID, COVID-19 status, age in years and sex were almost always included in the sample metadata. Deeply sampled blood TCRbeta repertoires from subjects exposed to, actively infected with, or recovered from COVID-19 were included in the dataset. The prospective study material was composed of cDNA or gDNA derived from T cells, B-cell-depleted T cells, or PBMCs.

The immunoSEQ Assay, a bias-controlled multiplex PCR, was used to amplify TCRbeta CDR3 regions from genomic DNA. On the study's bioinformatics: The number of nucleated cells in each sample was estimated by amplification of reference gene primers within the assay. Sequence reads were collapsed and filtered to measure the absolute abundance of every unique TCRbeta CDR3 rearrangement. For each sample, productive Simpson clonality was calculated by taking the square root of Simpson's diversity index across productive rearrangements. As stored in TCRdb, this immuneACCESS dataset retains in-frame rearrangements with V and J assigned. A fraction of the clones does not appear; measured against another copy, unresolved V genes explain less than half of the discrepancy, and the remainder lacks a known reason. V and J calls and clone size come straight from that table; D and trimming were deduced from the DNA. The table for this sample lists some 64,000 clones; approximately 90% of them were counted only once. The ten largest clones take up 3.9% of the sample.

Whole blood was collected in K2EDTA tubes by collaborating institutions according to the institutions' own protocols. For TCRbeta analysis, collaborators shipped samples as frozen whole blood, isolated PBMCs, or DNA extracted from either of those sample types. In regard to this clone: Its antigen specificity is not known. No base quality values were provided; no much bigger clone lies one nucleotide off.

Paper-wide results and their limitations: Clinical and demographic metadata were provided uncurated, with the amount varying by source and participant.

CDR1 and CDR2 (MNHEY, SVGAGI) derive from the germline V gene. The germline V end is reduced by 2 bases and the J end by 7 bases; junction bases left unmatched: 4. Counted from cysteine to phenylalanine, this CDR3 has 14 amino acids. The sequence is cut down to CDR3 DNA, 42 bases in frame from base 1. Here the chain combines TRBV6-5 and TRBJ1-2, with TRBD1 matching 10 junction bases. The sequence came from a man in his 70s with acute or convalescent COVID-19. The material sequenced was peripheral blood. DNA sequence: TGTGCCAGCAGTTACACCGGGACAGGGGCTGGCTACACCTTC. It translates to CASSYTGTGAGYTF.